These T cell receptor beta chains were read from a single sample in a study of T-cell memory formation after mild COVID-19. Via MiXCR, TCRdb re-called the 5' RACE reads, giving one row per CDR3 protein. The sample has 80,000 to 130,000 distinct CDR3 sequences, over 8.5% seen once. Sequenced: PBMCs or a T cell subset sorted from them (not recorded which). These receptors all stem from a man younger than 35 who had mild COVID-19 (a few samples of this study predate the infection). Cell type and time point are not known. Both conserved end residues are part of each CDR3. A D gene is named only where the DNA matches it firmly. Expanded clones are given a class, and other clones once, few, many or no size at all.

CDR3,DNA,V,size,J,D
CASGSAGTALGGYTF,TGTGCTAGTGGTTCCGCCGGGACAGCCCTTGGCGGCTACACCTTC,TRBV12-5,few,TRBJ1-2,TRBD1
CASSFGRNQPQHF,TGTGCCAGCAGTTTCGGGAGAAATCAGCCCCAGCATTTT,TRBV12-3/TRBV12-4,.,TRBJ1-5,.
CASSWGVWGDEQFF,TGTGCCAGCAGCTGGGGGGTGTGGGGCGATGAGCAGTTCTTC,TRBV7-3,.,TRBJ2-1,.
CAIGSQRGFNEQFF,TGTGCCATCGGAAGTCAGCGGGGGTTTAATGAGCAGTTCTTC,TRBV6-5,.,TRBJ2-1,TRBD2
CASSYVSTAVNGYTF,TGTGCCAGCAGTTACGTCTCGACAGCGGTGAATGGCTACACCTTC,TRBV6-5,.,TRBJ1-2,.
CAWSQPPHLAEAFF,TGTGCCTGGAGTCAACCCCCCCACTTAGCTGAAGCTTTCTTT,TRBV30,.,TRBJ1-1,.
CASSLGAGVGATEAFF,TGCGCCAGCAGCCTAGGGGCCGGGGTCGGGGCCACTGAAGCTTTCTTT,TRBV5-1,.,TRBJ1-1,.
CASSHSRGTEAFF,TGCGCCAGCAGCCACTCCAGAGGGACTGAAGCTTTCTTT,TRBV4-1,.,TRBJ1-1,.
CASSYSGTGAVEAFF,TGTGCCAGCAGTTACTCCGGGACAGGGGCCGTTGAAGCTTTCTTT,TRBV27,.,TRBJ1-1,TRBD1
CASSLSDPGTVRDSPLHF,TGTGCCAGCAGTTTATCGGACCCCGGGACCGTCCGTGATTCACCCCTCCACTTT,TRBV27,.,TRBJ1-6,.
CASRKIDGRQETQYF,TGTGCCAGCAGAAAGATCGACGGAAGGCAAGAGACCCAGTACTTC,TRBV27,many,TRBJ2-5,.
CASSRDRVESEQYF,TGTGCCAGCAGCCGGGACAGGGTTGAGTCCGAGCAGTACTTC,TRBV6-5,.,TRBJ2-7,TRBD1
CASSSKRGSTDTQYF,TGTGCCAGCAGTTCCAAGCGGGGGAGCACAGATACGCAGTATTTT,TRBV12-3/TRBV12-4,.,TRBJ2-3,TRBD2
CASGGVSYGYTF,TGTGCCAGCGGGGGCGTAAGCTATGGCTACACCTTC,TRBV2,few,TRBJ1-2,.
CASSFSDNYGYTF,TGTGCCAGCAGTTTCTCAGATAACTATGGCTACACCTTC,TRBV27,few,TRBJ1-2,.
CASSPLPSNETQYF,TGTGCCAGCAGTCCCCTCCCGAGTAACGAGACCCAGTACTTC,TRBV6-6,few,TRBJ2-5,.
CASSPPLGTGELFF,TGTGCCAGCAGCCCACCTTTGGGCACCGGGGAGCTGTTTTTT,TRBV5-5,.,TRBJ2-2,.
CASSQDLSSSGGHLYEQYF,TGTGCCAGCAGCCAAGATCTCAGCTCGTCAGGGGGCCACCTCTACGAGCAGTACTTC,TRBV4-2,.,TRBJ2-7,TRBD1
CASSMSGRSNTEAFF,TGTGCCAGCAGCATGTCGGGTCGGTCGAACACTGAAGCTTTCTTT,TRBV27,few,TRBJ1-1,.
CASSATHSTYEQYF,TGTGCCAGCAGTGCCACCCACTCCACCTACGAGCAGTACTTC,TRBV6-1,few,TRBJ2-7,.
CASRPGVMSNQPQHF,TGTGCCAGTAGGCCTGGGGTAATGAGCAATCAGCCCCAGCATTTT,TRBV19,.,TRBJ1-5,.
CAISELQENTEAFF,TGTGCCATCAGTGAGTTACAGGAAAACACTGAAGCTTTCTTT,TRBV10-3,.,TRBJ1-1,.
CASSQDGIPSTDTQYF,TGTGCCAGCAGCCAAGACGGGATCCCTAGCACAGATACGCAGTATTTT,TRBV14,.,TRBJ2-3,.
CASSLDLSGNTGELFF,TGTGCCAGCAGCTTAGACCTGAGCGGAAACACCGGGGAGCTGTTTTTT,TRBV7-9,.,TRBJ2-2,.
CASSPTPTGTDTQYF,TGTGCCAGCAGCCCTACACCGACAGGGACAGATACGCAGTATTTT,TRBV14,.,TRBJ2-3,TRBD1
CASSLRQQPWAQYF,TGTGCCAGCAGTTTACGCCAGCAGCCCTGGGCCCAGTACTTC,TRBV12-3/TRBV12-4,.,TRBJ2-5,.
CASSSRPGQGHGYTF,TGTGCCAGCAGCTCCCGGCCGGGACAGGGACATGGCTACACCTTC,TRBV13,few,TRBJ1-2,TRBD1
CASSRGGEETQYF,TGTGCCAGCAGCCGCGGAGGGGAAGAGACCCAGTACTTC,TRBV9,.,TRBJ2-5,.
CASSQDRLAGSTDTQYF,TGCGCCAGCAGCCAAGATCGCCTAGCGGGGAGCACAGATACGCAGTATTTT,TRBV4-3,few,TRBJ2-3,TRBD2
CASSLAAGGDEQFF,TGTGCCAGCAGCTTGGCAGCAGGAGGGGATGAGCAGTTCTTC,TRBV5-4,few,TRBJ2-1,.
CASSLMHAQYF,TGTGCCAGCAGCCTCATGCATGCGCAGTATTTT,TRBV11-2,.,TRBJ2-3,.
CASSLSPGGYGYTF,TGTGCCAGCAGTTTAAGCCCGGGGGGCTATGGCTACACCTTC,TRBV27,.,TRBJ1-2,.
CASVRTYNYGYTF,TGTGCCAGCGTACGGACGTACAACTATGGCTACACCTTC,TRBV6-2/TRBV6-3,once,TRBJ1-2,.
CSAWTGKTEAFF,TGCAGCGCCTGGACCGGGAAGACTGAAGCTTTCTTT,TRBV29-1,.,TRBJ1-1,.
CASSKAFGDRETGELFF,TGTGCCAGCAGCAAAGCATTCGGGGACAGGGAAACCGGGGAGCTGTTTTTT,TRBV21-1,.,TRBJ2-2,.
CATSRGRRNTEAFF,TGTGCCACCAGTAGGGGAAGACGGAACACTGAAGCTTTCTTT,TRBV24-1,few,TRBJ1-1,.
CASSQGRGTQYF,TGCGCCAGCAGCCAAGGTCGGGGTACGCAGTATTTT,TRBV4-1,.,TRBJ2-3,.
CASKRTERYEQYF,TGCGCCAGCAAGCGGACAGAGCGATACGAGCAGTACTTC,TRBV5-1,few,TRBJ2-7,.
CASSSSPGGTNEKLFF,TGTGCCAGCAGTTCCTCCCCCGGGGGAACTAATGAAAAACTGTTTTTT,TRBV12-3/TRBV12-4,few,TRBJ1-4,.
CASSRPTGGPQYF,TGTGCCAGCAGCAGACCAACAGGGGGGCCGCAGTATTTT,TRBV7-9,many,TRBJ2-3,TRBD1
CASSQDPGGYLTDTQYF,TGTGCCAGCAGTCAAGACCCGGGAGGGTACCTCACAGATACGCAGTATTTT,TRBV3-1,.,TRBJ2-3,TRBD2
CASSSLRQGVAVGYTF,TGTGCCAGCAGCTCGCTCCGTCAGGGGGTAGCCGTGGGCTACACCTTC,TRBV5-6,.,TRBJ1-2,TRBD1
CASSGDGRQADTQYF,TGTGCCAGCAGCGGGGACGGCCGGCAGGCAGATACGCAGTATTTT,TRBV9,few,TRBJ2-3,.
CASSLPTGGSGYTF,TGCGCCAGCAGCCTACCGACAGGGGGAAGCGGCTACACCTTC,TRBV4-1,few,TRBJ1-2,TRBD1